The 9 T cell receptor beta chains below come from one sample, sequenced in a study of T cell repertoires in cytomegalovirus infection. These TCRs are of unknown antigen specificity. TCRdb re-derived calls from the reads in MiXCR, one entry per CDR3 protein. Of roughly 500,000 distinct CDR3 sequences in the sample, about 33% were seen once. The specimen was cultured PBMCs, collected from culture after CMV antigen stimulation. The receptor source for this set is a human donor in good health (CMV status not recorded). Some clones in this sample may be carry-over from other donors' samples.

This rearrangement joins TRBV11-3 to TRBJ2-3; 13 bases agree with TRBD2. The J segment lost 3 bases and the V segment lost 4 bases, leaving 7 bases of the junction unmatched. The germline CDR1 and CDR2 sequences are SGHNT and YENEEA. The CDR3 spans 17 residues. The CDR3 sequence: CASSWWTSGSITDTQYF. CDR3 nucleotides: TGTGCCAGCAGCTGGTGGACTAGCGGGAGTATAACAGATACGCAGTATTTT.

The J gene is TRBJ1-2, the V gene TRBV6-1; maybe TRBD1 (5 bases). Trimming stripped 6 bases from V and 0 bases from J, with 14 bases between. The CDR3 has 15 residues. Germline V lookup: CDR1 MNHNS, CDR2 SASEGT. This CDR3 reads CASSPFGASNYGYTF. In DNA form, the CDR3 reads TGTGCCAGCAGCCCGTTCGGGGCTTCTAACTATGGCTACACCTTC.

This clonotype was seen a few times. The V call is TRBV20-1, the J call TRBJ1-2; D gene uncertain. The V end was cut by 7 bases, the J end by 4 bases, with 19 bases between. The length of the CDR3 is 14 residues. The germline gives CDR1 DFQATT, CDR2 SNEGSKA (reference sequence). CDR3 bases: TGCAGTGGCACCCCACCGGGTCGGGTCTATGGCTACACCTTC. It codes for CSGTPPGRVYGYTF.

This clonotype turned up a few times. The chain recombines TRBV12-5 with TRBJ2-1; D gene ambiguous. CDR1 is LGHNT and CDR2 is FRNRAP in the germline V gene. There are 13 residues in the CDR3. With 1 base removed from V and 9 bases from J, the gap between germline ends came to 10 bases. The CDR3 protein is CASGLARWGEQFF. CDR3 sequence (DNA): TGTGCTAGTGGTTTGGCACGCTGGGGTGAGCAGTTCTTC.

This clonotype has a single count. The J gene is TRBJ2-7, the V gene TRBV6-8; 9 bases are shared with TRBD2. The CDR3 is 13 amino acids. Germline assignment: CDR1 MNHGY and CDR2 SAAAGT. The V segment lost 6 bases and the J segment 3 bases; nucleotides outside the gene matches: 3. In DNA, the CDR3 is TGTGCCAGCAGGGCTAGCGGGAACTACGAGCAGTACTTC. It specifies CASRASGNYEQYF.

This clonotype was found a few times. J is TRBJ1-5 and V is TRBV27, with D tentatively TRBD1 (6 bases). The CDR3 totals 15 residues. Germline lookup yields CDR1 MNHEY and CDR2 SMNVEV (reference sequence). V gave up 6 bases and J gave up 7 bases, with 19 bases separating them. This chain's CDR3 is CASRLLGGPDQPQHF. In DNA, the CDR3 is TGTGCCAGCAGACTGTTAGGGGGGCCGGACCAGCCCCAGCATTTT.

CDR3 bases: TGTGCCAGCAGGGGACTAGCGGGAGCGGGCGTTGGGACCGGGGAGCTGTTTTTT. Translated, it gives CASRGLAGAGVGTGELFF. V gene TRBV6-1 combines with J gene TRBJ2-2; TRBD2 agrees at 14 bases. The CDR3 consists of 18 residues. V trimming: 6 bases; J trimming: 5 bases; junction bases outside the gene matches: 11. In germline, CDR1 is MNHNS, CDR2 SASEGT.

CDR3 protein: CASSPRTSGRLYNEQFF. In nucleotides, the CDR3 is TGTGCCAGTAGTCCCCGGACTAGCGGGAGGCTTTACAATGAGCAGTTCTTC. The V gene is TRBV19, the J gene TRBJ2-1; 14 bases are a match to TRBD2. The CDR3 covers 17 residues. V lost 5 bases to trimming and J lost 4 bases; unmatched junction nucleotides: 7. CDR1 LNHDA and CDR2 SQIVND come from the germline V gene (reference sequence).

The chain carries TRBV12-3 or TRBV12-4 and TRBJ1-4, with D unresolved. V gave up 4 bases and J gave up 4 bases, with 7 bases separating them. The CDR3 sequence is 13 residues long. DNA for the CDR3: TGTGCCAGCAGTTATCTCAGTAATGAAAAACTGTTTTTT. Protein: CASSYLSNEKLFF.